A single sample gave rise to the 14 T cell receptor beta chains below, sequenced in a study of T cell changes during pregnancy in multiple sclerosis. Profiled with immunoSEQ multiplex PCR; TCRdb holds only in-frame clones, not every one. The sample holds about 77,000 clones; about 93% are singletons and the top ten take 2.5% to 3%. The sample consisted of peripheral blood, taken after pregnancy. These receptors all stem from a female donor in good health, enrolled as a control in a pregnancy study.

The chain carries TRBV28 and TRBJ2-1; 8 bases agree with TRBD1. CDR1 is MDHEN and CDR2 is SYDVKM in the germline V gene. The CDR3 extends over 14 amino acids. V trimming: 10 bases; J trimming: 4 bases; junction bases outside the gene matches: 9. CDR3 amino acids: CATTTGGQYNEQFF. The CDR3, as DNA: TGTGCCACCACTACAGGGGGGCAATACAATGAGCAGTTCTTC.

The chain recombines TRBV19 with TRBJ2-3; unclear D gene. Trimming took 5 bases from V and 0 from J, leaving 15 bases between them. CDR3 length equals 16 residues. Germline V gives CDR1 LNHDA, CDR2 SQIVND (reference sequence). CDR3 sequence reads: CASSPLFSASTDTQYF. The CDR3 DNA is TGTGCCAGTAGTCCCCTATTCTCTGCTAGCACAGATACGCAGTATTTT.

V gene TRBV28 combines with J gene TRBJ1-2; D gene uncertain. The germline V and J ends were trimmed by 6 bases and 1 base, with 9 bases remaining between them. The germline gives CDR1 MDHEN, CDR2 SYDVKM. The CDR3 is 13 residues long. CDR3 residues: CASSPSGNYGYTF. The CDR3 nucleotides are TGTGCCAGCAGCCCCAGCGGTAACTATGGCTACACCTTC.

As DNA, the CDR3 is TGCGCCAGCAACTCAGGGGGTAGCTCTGGGGCCAACGTCCTGACTTTC. It codes for CASNSGGSSGANVLTF. The chain recombines TRBV5-1 with TRBJ2-6; TRBD1 matches at 7 bases. J was trimmed by 0 bases and V by 6 bases; bases with no gene match: 6. Germline assignment: CDR1 SGHRS and CDR2 YFSETQ. The CDR3 has 16 amino acids.

The genes are TRBV6-1 and TRBJ2-5; the match to TRBD1 covers 9 bases. J gave up 4 bases and V 2 bases, and 11 bases lay outside the gene matches. This CDR3 spans 17 amino acids. From germline, CDR1 is MNHNS and CDR2 SASEGT. In DNA, the CDR3 is TGTGCCAGCAGTGAATTTCCCAAGGGGACAGGGAGAGAGACCCAGTACTTC. Translating gives CASSEFPKGTGRETQYF.

The CDR3 here is CSVEDLEKLFF. The CDR3 DNA reads as TGCAGCGTTGAAGATTTAGAAAAACTGTTTTTT. This chain uses TRBV29-1 with TRBJ1-4; D ambiguous. Trimming took off 0 bases at V and 8 bases at J, with 4 bases between the two ends. Looked up from germline, CDR1 is SQVTM and CDR2 is ANQGSEA. There are 11 residues in the CDR3.

The CDR3 sequence: CASSSGTAGVNEQFF. In nucleotides, the CDR3 is TGTGCCAGCAGCTCCGGGACAGCGGGAGTCAATGAGCAGTTCTTC. The V gene is TRBV5-6, the J gene TRBJ2-1; tentative D call: TRBD2 (8 bases). This CDR3 has 15 amino acids. Germline V gives CDR1 SGHDT, CDR2 YYEEEE. V was pared by 3 bases and J by 6 bases, with 16 bases between. The full variable domain, rest sourced from reference TRBV5-6 and TRBJ2-1, is DAGVTQSPTHLIKTRGQQVTLRCSPKSGHDTVSWYQQALGQGPQFIFQYYEEEERQRGNFPDRFSGHQFPNYSSELNVNALLLGDSALYLCASSSGTAGVNEQFFGPGTRLTVL.

V is TRBV6-5 and J is TRBJ2-7, with D possibly being TRBD1 (5 bases). Germline V CDR1 and CDR2: MNHEY, SVGAGI. The CDR3 runs to 14 residues. Trimming removed 8 bases at V and 5 bases at J, with 19 bases between. The CDR3 bases are TGTGCCAGCTGCCGGTCCCAGGGAAGTCACGAGCAGTACTTC. Protein: CASCRSQGSHEQYF.

The chain is built from TRBV18 and TRBJ1-1; D is unclear. Germline V gene data show CDR1 as KGHSH and CDR2 as LQKENI. The CDR3 totals 15 residues. V was shortened by 0 bases and J by 1 base, with 9 bases between the two germline ends. CDR3 region: CASSPPSIPNTEAFF. As DNA, the CDR3 is TGTGCCAGCTCACCACCGAGCATACCGAACACTGAAGCTTTCTTT.

This chain links TRBV5-1 with TRBJ2-1; 9 bases fit TRBD2. The CDR3 consists of 14 residues. In germline, CDR1 is SGHRS, CDR2 YFSETQ. J gave up 7 bases and V 1 base, and 3 bases lay outside the gene matches. CDR3 DNA: TGCGCCAGCAGCTTGATCACTAGCGGGAATGAGCAGTTCTTC. Protein product: CASSLITSGNEQFF.

The chain employs TRBV19 and TRBJ1-1; no firm D call. The ends were cut back, 4 bases at V and 1 base at J, with 19 bases in the middle. CDR3 length: 17 residues. The V gene's germline CDR1 is LNHDA and CDR2 SQIVND (reference sequence). CDR3: CASSRGYSRPKNTEAFF. Here the CDR3 DNA reads TGTGCCAGTAGTAGAGGGTACTCCCGTCCTAAGAACACTGAAGCTTTCTTT.

The chain carries TRBV28 and TRBJ2-6; D unresolved. V was cut by 4 bases and J by 0 bases, with 7 bases left in between. Germline CDR1 reads MDHEN; CDR2 reads SYDVKM. CDR3 length equals 15 residues. CDR3 nucleotides: TGTGCCAGCAGTTCCCCGGGCTCTGGGGCCAACGTCCTGACTTTC. Its protein is CASSSPGSGANVLTF.

The J gene is TRBJ1-5, the V gene TRBV10-1, with 7 bases matching TRBD1. The CDR3 is 13 amino acids. After removal of 9 bases from V and 4 bases from J, the junction contained 6 bases not matched to a gene. Germline lookup yields CDR1 WNHNN and CDR2 SYGVQD (reference sequence). The CDR3 reads CARLQGSNQPQHF. The CDR3 DNA sequence: TGCGCCAGGTTACAGGGGTCGAATCAGCCCCAGCATTTT.

The genes are TRBV19 and TRBJ2-1, with 8 bases that match TRBD1. The CDR3 covers 16 residues. Trimming removed 6 bases from V and 0 bases from J; junction bases left unmatched: 7. CDR1 is LNHDA and CDR2 is SQIVND in the germline V gene (reference sequence). The CDR3 region has the DNA TGTGCCAGTAGCCAAACAGGGGGAAGCTCCTACAATGAGCAGTTCTTC. Translation gives CASSQTGGSSYNEQFF. Full variable domain (outside the CDR3, taken from reference TRBV19 and TRBJ2-1): DGGITQSPKYLFRKEGQNVTLSCEQNLNHDAMYWYRQDPGQGLRLIYYSQIVNDFQKGDIAEGYSVSREKKESFPLTVTSAQKNPTAFYLCASSQTGGSSYNEQFFGPGTRLTVL.